This TCR beta chain came from a study of shared clonotypes between healthy human individuals. Study-level findings and limits: Depth of sequencing was expected to influence donor clonotype sharing.

The method was immunoSEQ multiplex PCR; TCRdb's version includes in-frame clones alone and lacks a portion of them. The sample has a few hundred thousand clones; 97% are singletons. Comments on this clone: Its target is unknown.

In germline, CDR1 is LNHDA, CDR2 SQIVND (reference sequence). This CDR3 region has 15 residues. V lost 5 bases and J lost 3, with 16 bases in between. This receptor was identified in a woman aged 30 to 39 in good health. The sequencing sample was made of naive CD4+ T cells sorted from blood. Specified subset: CD45RA+ positively selected. V and J are TRBV19 and TRBJ1-2; D uncertain. CDR3 in DNA: TGTGCCAGTAGTCTCGGGTCGGGAGGGCACTATGGCTACACCTTC. It encodes CASSLGSGGHYGYTF.